This T cell receptor beta chain was obtained from a study of OX40 agonist ivuxolimab in advanced cancers. On the study more broadly: A male proportion of over 70% was recorded, with mean age roughly 62 years and range roughly 23 to 79. Three patients, one with hepatocellular carcinoma and two with cutaneous melanoma, achieved partial responses.

Sequencing used immunoSEQ multiplex PCR; TCRdb keeps in-frame clones, though not all of them. The table has tens of thousands of clones, 88% seen once. The CDR3 length is 12 residues. Germline V gene lookup returns CDR1 MDHEN and CDR2 SYDVKM. The J segment lost 11 bases and the V segment lost 5 bases, leaving 4 bases of the junction unmatched. Sequencing was performed on CD4+ or CD8+ T cells sorted from blood, taken in a trial of the OX40 agonist ivuxolimab. The chain is built from TRBV28 and TRBJ1-5, with 9 bases that match TRBD1. The receptor comes from an adult with an advanced solid tumor such as melanoma, head and neck, liver or kidney cancer. CDR3 nucleotides: TGTGCCAGCAGTGGACAGGGGAGGTCCCAGCATTTT. Translated: CASSGQGRSQHF.